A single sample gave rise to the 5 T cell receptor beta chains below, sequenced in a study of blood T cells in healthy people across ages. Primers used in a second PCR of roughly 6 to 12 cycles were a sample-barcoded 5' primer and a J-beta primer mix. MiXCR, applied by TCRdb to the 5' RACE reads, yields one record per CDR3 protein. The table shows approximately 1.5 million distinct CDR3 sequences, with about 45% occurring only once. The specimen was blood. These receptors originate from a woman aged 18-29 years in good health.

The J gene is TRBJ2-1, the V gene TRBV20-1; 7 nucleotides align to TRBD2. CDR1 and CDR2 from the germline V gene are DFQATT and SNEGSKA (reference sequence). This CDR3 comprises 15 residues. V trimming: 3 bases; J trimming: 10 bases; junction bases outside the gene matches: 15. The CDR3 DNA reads TGCAGTGCTAGTGAAAATCCGGGGGGAGAGTACGAGCAGTTCTTC. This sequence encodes CSASENPGGEYEQFF.

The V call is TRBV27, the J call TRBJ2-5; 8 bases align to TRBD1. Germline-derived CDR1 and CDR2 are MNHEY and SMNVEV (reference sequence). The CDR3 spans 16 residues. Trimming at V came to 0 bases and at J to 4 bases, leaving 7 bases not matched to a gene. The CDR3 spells CASSLSIAGGTETQYF. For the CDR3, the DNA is TGTGCCAGCAGTTTATCGATAGCAGGGGGCACAGAGACCCAGTACTTC.

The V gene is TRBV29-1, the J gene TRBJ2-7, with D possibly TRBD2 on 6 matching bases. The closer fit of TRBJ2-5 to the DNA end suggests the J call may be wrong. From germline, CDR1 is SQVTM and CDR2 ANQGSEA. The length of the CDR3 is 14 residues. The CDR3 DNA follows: TGCAGCGTTGGCTCCAGTTTCGGGGGAGAGACCCAGTACTTC. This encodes CSVGSSFGGETQYF.

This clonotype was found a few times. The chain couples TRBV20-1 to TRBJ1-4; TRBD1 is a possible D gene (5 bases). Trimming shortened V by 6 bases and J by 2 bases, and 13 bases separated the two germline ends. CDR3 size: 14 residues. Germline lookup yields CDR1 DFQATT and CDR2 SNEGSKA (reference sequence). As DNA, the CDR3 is TGCAGTGCCGCCGGGGACCTTACTAATGAAAAACTGTTTTTT. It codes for CSAAGDLTNEKLFF.

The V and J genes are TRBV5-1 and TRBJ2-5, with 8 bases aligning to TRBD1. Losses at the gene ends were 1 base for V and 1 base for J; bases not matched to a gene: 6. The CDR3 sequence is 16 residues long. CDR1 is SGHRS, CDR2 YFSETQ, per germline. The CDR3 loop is CASSLFLGQGQETQYF. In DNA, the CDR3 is TGCGCCAGCAGCTTGTTCCTCGGACAGGGCCAAGAGACCCAGTACTTC. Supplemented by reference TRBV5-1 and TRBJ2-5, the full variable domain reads KAGVTQTPRYLIKTRGQQVTLSCSPISGHRSVSWYQQTPGQGLQFLFEYFSETQRNKGNFPGRFSGRQFSNSRSEMNVSTLELGDSALYLCASSLFLGQGQETQYFGPGTRLLVL.